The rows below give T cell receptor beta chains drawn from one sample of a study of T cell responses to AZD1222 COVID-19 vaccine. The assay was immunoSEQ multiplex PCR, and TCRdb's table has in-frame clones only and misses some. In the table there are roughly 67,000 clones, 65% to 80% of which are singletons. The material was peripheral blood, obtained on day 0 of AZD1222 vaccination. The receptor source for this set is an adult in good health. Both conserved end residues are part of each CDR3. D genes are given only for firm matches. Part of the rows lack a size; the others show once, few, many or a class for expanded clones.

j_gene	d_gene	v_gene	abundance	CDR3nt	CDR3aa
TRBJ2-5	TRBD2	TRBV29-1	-	TGCAGCGTGGAGCTGCCGGGACTAGGAAGTCGGACCCAGTACTTC	CSVELPGLGSRTQYF
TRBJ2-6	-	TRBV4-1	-	TGCGCCAGCAGCCAACACCGGGAAATCTTGCTCTTAACTGGGGCCAACGTCCTGACTTTC	CASSQHREILLLTGANVLTF
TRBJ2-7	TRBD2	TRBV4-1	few	TGCGCCAGCAGCCAGACCAAGGGACTAGCGGACGAGCAGTACTTC	CASSQTKGLADEQYF
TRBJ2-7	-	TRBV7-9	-	TGTGCCAGCAGCCAATCCCCCCTCGGGATTACCCCCTACGAGCAGTACTTC	CASSQSPLGITPYEQYF
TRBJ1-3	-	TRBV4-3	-	TGCGCCAGCAGCCAAGATTACGGGACGGTCTCTGGAAACACCATATATTTT	CASSQDYGTVSGNTIYF
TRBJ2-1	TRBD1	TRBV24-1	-	TGTGCCACCAGCCCCGACAGGGTTTCTTACAATGAGCAGTTCTTC	CATSPDRVSYNEQFF
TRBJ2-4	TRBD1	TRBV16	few	TGTGCCAGCAGCCAATCCCGCGACAGGGGGATTTACTTC	CASSQSRDRGIYF
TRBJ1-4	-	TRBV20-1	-	TGCAGTGCTAGGGCTAATGAAAAACTGTTTTTT	CSARANEKLFF
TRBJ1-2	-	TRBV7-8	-	TGTGCCAGCAGCTCCGTAATAGAGAACTATGGCTACACCTTC	CASSSVIENYGYTF
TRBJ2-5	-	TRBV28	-	TGTGCCAGCAGTTTTGATTTGAGGGCACAAGAGACCCAGTACTTC	CASSFDLRAQETQYF
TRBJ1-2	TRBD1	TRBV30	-	TGTGCCTGGAGTGTCCCCAGGACAGGGAGGGACTATGGCTACACCTTC	CAWSVPRTGRDYGYTF
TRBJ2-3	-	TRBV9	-	TGTGCCAGCAGCCCAGGGGGGGACCCAGATACGCAGTATTTT	CASSPGGDPDTQYF
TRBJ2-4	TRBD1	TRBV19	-	TGTGCCAGTAGTACAGGACAGGGGGACGTCATTCAGTACTTC	CASSTGQGDVIQYF
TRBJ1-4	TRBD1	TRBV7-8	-	TGTGCCGGCAGCTTAGCGGGGACAGGGGGCGAAAAACTGTTTTTT	CAGSLAGTGGEKLFF
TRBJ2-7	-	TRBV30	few	TGTGCCTGGGGGGGTCAAGGGAACTCCTACGAGCAGTACTTC	CAWGGQGNSYEQYF
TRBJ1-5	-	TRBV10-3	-	TGTGCCATCAGTGAAGGACAACCCAATCAGCCCCAGCATTTT	CAISEGQPNQPQHF
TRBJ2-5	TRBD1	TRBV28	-	TGTGCCAGCAGTTTATCCCGACAGGGTAAAGAGACCCAGTACTTC	CASSLSRQGKETQYF
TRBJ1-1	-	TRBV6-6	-	TGTGCCAGCAGTCTAGCCGGGAACACTGAAGCTTTCTTT	CASSLAGNTEAFF
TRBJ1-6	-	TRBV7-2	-	TGTGCCAGCAGCTCCGAGGGGGGGACCTATAATTCACCCCTCCACTTT	CASSSEGGTYNSPLHF
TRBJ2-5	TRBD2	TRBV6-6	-	TGTGCCAGCACTCGTAGAACGGGGGCGGGGGGCCTCAAAGAGACCCAGTACTTC	CASTRRTGAGGLKETQYF
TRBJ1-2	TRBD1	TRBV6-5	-	TGTGCCAGCACCAAGGACAGGTCCTCCTATGGCTACACCTTC	CASTKDRSSYGYTF
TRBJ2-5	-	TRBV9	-	TGTGCCAGCAGCGTAGGCCAAGAGACCCAGTACTTC	CASSVGQETQYF
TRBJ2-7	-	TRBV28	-	TGTGCCAGCAGTTTAGGGGGGAGTGGCTCCTACGAGCAGTACTTC	CASSLGGSGSYEQYF
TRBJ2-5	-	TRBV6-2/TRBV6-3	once	TGTGCCAGCAGTTACGCGTACGGACCACAAGAGACCCAGTACTTC	CASSYAYGPQETQYF
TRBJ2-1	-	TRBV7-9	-	TGTGCCAGCAGCTTAGCGTCATGGAATGAGCAGTTCTTC	CASSLASWNEQFF
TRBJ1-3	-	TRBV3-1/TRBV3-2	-	TGTGCCAGCAGCCAAGTTGGAAACACCATATATTTT	CASSQVGNTIYF
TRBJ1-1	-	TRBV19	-	TGTGCCAGTAGTATGGACCGGCAGGGCACTGAAGCTTTCTTT	CASSMDRQGTEAFF
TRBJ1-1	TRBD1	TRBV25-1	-	TGTGCCAGCAGTGGGAACAGGGGGCGAGGGACTGAAGCTTTCTTT	CASSGNRGRGTEAFF